This TCR beta chain derives from a study of shared clonotypes between healthy human individuals. The wider study: The cohort had two women and a few men, ages 18 to 49. Notes on the study in general: In contrast to clonotypes shared by all four donors, non-shared clonotypes had lower generation probabilities.

Points on this clone: Its cognate antigen is unknown. Other DNA sequences within the sample encode an identical CDR3.

Each subset's genomic DNA was shared equally among a number of immunoSEQ plates. Some clones are missing from TCRdb's copy, which holds only in-frame ones; the method was immunoSEQ multiplex PCR. The sample records under 2,500,000 clones, under 97% being singletons. V lost 4 bases and J lost 3, with 8 bases in between. The CDR3 loop spans 12 amino acids. The V gene's germline CDR1 is SGHRS and CDR2 YFSETQ. Sequenced material: naive CD4+ T cells sorted from blood. Subset described: CD45RA+ positively selected. This chain joins TRBV5-1 and TRBJ2-7, with D perhaps matching TRBD1 (6 bases). The TCR sequence derives from a young man in good health. The CDR3 here is CASSIQGYEQYF. The CDR3 DNA reads TGCGCCAGCAGCATACAGGGCTACGAGCAGTACTTC.